A selection of T cell receptor beta chains follows, all from one sample in a study of cytomegalovirus exposure and HLA in healthy donors. This table comes from immunoSEQ multiplex PCR, and its TCRdb copy is limited to in-frame clones, with some not included. There are roughly 190,000 clones in the sample, with 5.5% to 7.5% held by the top ten. Sequenced input: PBMCs. These receptors all come from a man under 40 in good health and CMV-seronegative. Each CDR3 is given with its conserved first and last residue. D genes are given only for firm matches.

CDR3nt: TGTGCCAGCAGCTTATCCAGGGTGGGGGAGACCCAGTACTTC
CDR3aa: CASSLSRVGETQYF
d_gene: NA
j_gene: TRBJ2-5
v_gene: TRBV7-9

CDR3nt: TGTGCCAGCAGTTACGAGGGTGGACCCTACGAGCAATACTTC
CDR3aa: CASSYEGGPYEQYF
d_gene: NA
j_gene: TRBJ2-7
v_gene: TRBV6-6

CDR3nt: TGCAGCGTTGATATGCTGGAGGGAGTCTATGGCTACACCTTC
CDR3aa: CSVDMLEGVYGYTF
d_gene: NA
j_gene: TRBJ1-2
v_gene: TRBV29-1

CDR3nt: TGCAGCGTGGGGGACAACCCCCGCTATGGCTACACCTTC
CDR3aa: CSVGDNPRYGYTF
d_gene: NA
j_gene: TRBJ1-2
v_gene: TRBV29-1

CDR3nt: TGTGCTAGTGGTTTAGGCGGGGGGGCCGAGGCAGATACGCAGTATTTT
CDR3aa: CASGLGGGAEADTQYF
d_gene: TRBD2
j_gene: TRBJ2-3
v_gene: TRBV12-5

CDR3nt: TGTGCCAGCAGCCGGGAGCGGGGGCGTGAGCAGTTCTTC
CDR3aa: CASSRERGREQFF
d_gene: TRBD2
j_gene: TRBJ2-1
v_gene: TRBV5-4

CDR3nt: TGCGCCAGCAGCGACCCCATTGAAACCGGGACCGGGGAGCTGTTTTTT
CDR3aa: CASSDPIETGTGELFF
d_gene: NA
j_gene: TRBJ2-2
v_gene: TRBV5-1

CDR3nt: TGTGCCAGCTCACCACCGTCGGGAGGTGGGAACTCCTACGAGCAGTACTTC
CDR3aa: CASSPPSGGGNSYEQYF
d_gene: TRBD2
j_gene: TRBJ2-7
v_gene: TRBV18

CDR3nt: TGTGCCAGCCGGGAGGCCTACGAGCAGTACTTC
CDR3aa: CASREAYEQYF
d_gene: TRBD2
j_gene: TRBJ2-7
v_gene: TRBV27

CDR3nt: TGTGCCAGCAGCCGCCGTGAGGGGGGGAGAACGGGCGGGGAGCTGTTTTTT
CDR3aa: CASSRREGGRTGGELFF
d_gene: NA
j_gene: TRBJ2-2
v_gene: TRBV7-2

CDR3nt: TGCAGCGTTGAAGGTTTCAGGGGGCACGGCACCGGGGAGCTGTTTTTT
CDR3aa: CSVEGFRGHGTGELFF
d_gene: TRBD1
j_gene: TRBJ2-2
v_gene: TRBV29-1

CDR3nt: TGTGCCAGCAGTCCGTGGCAGGGAAATTCACCCCTCCACTTT
CDR3aa: CASSPWQGNSPLHF
d_gene: NA
j_gene: TRBJ1-6
v_gene: TRBV27

CDR3nt: TGTGCCAGCAGCTTAGGCGGCCCTTCCCAAGAGACCCAGTACTTC
CDR3aa: CASSLGGPSQETQYF
d_gene: NA
j_gene: TRBJ2-5
v_gene: TRBV7-2

CDR3nt: TGTGCCAGCAGCCAAGGGGGGGGGACAGGGGAGAGAGAGACCCAGTACTTC
CDR3aa: CASSQGGGTGERETQYF
d_gene: TRBD1
j_gene: TRBJ2-5
v_gene: TRBV4-2

CDR3nt: TGTGCCTGGAGGGAAAGCGCAAACTCCTACAATGAGCAGTTCTTC
CDR3aa: CAWRESANSYNEQFF
d_gene: NA
j_gene: TRBJ2-1
v_gene: TRBV30

CDR3nt: TGTGCCAGCAGCGAGGGGCATCTCACAGATACGCAGTATTTT
CDR3aa: CASSEGHLTDTQYF
d_gene: NA
j_gene: TRBJ2-3
v_gene: TRBV9

CDR3nt: TGTGCCAGCAGCGTAGCTACAACTACTGGACACACTTCAGATACGCAGTATTTT
CDR3aa: CASSVATTTGHTSDTQYF
d_gene: NA
j_gene: TRBJ2-3
v_gene: TRBV9

CDR3nt: TGTGCCAGCACCCTAGCGGGAGGAACTTACAATGAGCAGTTCTTC
CDR3aa: CASTLAGGTYNEQFF
d_gene: TRBD2
j_gene: TRBJ2-1
v_gene: TRBV2

CDR3nt: TGCAGCGCTGCAGGATCAGAGAGCACAGATACGCAGTATTTT
CDR3aa: CSAAGSESTDTQYF
d_gene: NA
j_gene: TRBJ2-3
v_gene: TRBV29-1

CDR3nt: TGTGCCAGCAGCTCCCGGGACTCAACTAACTATGGCTACACCTTC
CDR3aa: CASSSRDSTNYGYTF
d_gene: NA
j_gene: TRBJ1-2
v_gene: TRBV7-9

CDR3nt: TGTGCCAGCAGCGGCCGGGACAGGGGTTTTGGTGAAAAACTGTTTTTT
CDR3aa: CASSGRDRGFGEKLFF
d_gene: TRBD1
j_gene: TRBJ1-4
v_gene: TRBV5-5

CDR3nt: TGTGCCACCAGTCAGAACAGGGGGCAAAACTATGGCTACACCTTC
CDR3aa: CATSQNRGQNYGYTF
d_gene: TRBD1
j_gene: TRBJ1-2
v_gene: TRBV15

CDR3nt: TGCGCCAGCAGTGAGTCCCAGGGGTTGGGTACAGATACGCAGTATTTT
CDR3aa: CASSESQGLGTDTQYF
d_gene: NA
j_gene: TRBJ2-3
v_gene: TRBV10-2

CDR3nt: TGTGCCAGCTTCCCGGGACTAGCGGGATTCAATACGCAGTATTTT
CDR3aa: CASFPGLAGFNTQYF
d_gene: TRBD2
j_gene: TRBJ2-3
v_gene: TRBV6-1

CDR3nt: TGTGCCAGCAGCGGTACGGGTGTGGCGGGAGGGCGTAGCACCGGGGAGCTGTTTTTT
CDR3aa: CASSGTGVAGGRSTGELFF
d_gene: TRBD2
j_gene: TRBJ2-2
v_gene: TRBV4-2

CDR3nt: TGTGCCAGCAGCCTGACCACCCAGGGGGCTGAATACAATGAGCAGTTCTTC
CDR3aa: CASSLTTQGAEYNEQFF
d_gene: TRBD1
j_gene: TRBJ2-1
v_gene: TRBV7-6

CDR3nt: TGCGCCAGCAGCCCGGGGGACAGGGGGCAGACTGAAGCTTTCTTT
CDR3aa: CASSPGDRGQTEAFF
d_gene: TRBD1
j_gene: TRBJ1-1
v_gene: TRBV5-1

CDR3nt: TGCGCCAGCAGTGGTCCTAGCGGGAGTATGTACAATGAGCAGTTCTTC
CDR3aa: CASSGPSGSMYNEQFF
d_gene: TRBD2
j_gene: TRBJ2-1
v_gene: TRBV10-1

CDR3nt: TGTGCCAGCAGTTCGAATTCAGGCAGGAACACTGAAGCTTTCTTT
CDR3aa: CASSSNSGRNTEAFF
d_gene: NA
j_gene: TRBJ1-1
v_gene: TRBV6-1

CDR3nt: TGTGCCAGCAGCAGAGGACTAGCGGGAGGCTCAGATACGCAGTATTTT
CDR3aa: CASSRGLAGGSDTQYF
d_gene: TRBD2
j_gene: TRBJ2-3
v_gene: TRBV7-7

CDR3nt: TGTGCCAGCACTATCGGGACTAGCGGCTCCTACGAGCAGTACTTC
CDR3aa: CASTIGTSGSYEQYF
d_gene: TRBD2
j_gene: TRBJ2-7
v_gene: TRBV5-6

CDR3nt: TGCGCCAGCAGTCAATCGACAGGGGACCATAGCAATCAGCCCCAGCATTTT
CDR3aa: CASSQSTGDHSNQPQHF
d_gene: TRBD1
j_gene: TRBJ1-5
v_gene: TRBV23-1

CDR3nt: TGTGCCAGCAGCCAAGCCCTCCTCTCAGCGGGGGGTTCCTACAATGAGCAGTTCTTC
CDR3aa: CASSQALLSAGGSYNEQFF
d_gene: TRBD2
j_gene: TRBJ2-1
v_gene: TRBV4-2

CDR3nt: TGTGCCAGCAGTCCTTACCCCCCATTAGCGGGGAGCACAGATACGCAGTATTTT
CDR3aa: CASSPYPPLAGSTDTQYF
d_gene: TRBD2
j_gene: TRBJ2-3
v_gene: TRBV27

CDR3nt: TGCAGCGTTGATTCAGGGGGGACTGAAGCTTTCTTT
CDR3aa: CSVDSGGTEAFF
d_gene: TRBD1
j_gene: TRBJ1-1
v_gene: TRBV29-1

CDR3nt: TGCGCCAGCAGCCTCCTGGGGGCCCGGACCCAAGAGACCCAGTACTTC
CDR3aa: CASSLLGARTQETQYF
d_gene: NA
j_gene: TRBJ2-5
v_gene: TRBV5-1

CDR3nt: TGTGCCAGCAGCTTGAGGGACAGGGGTTCCTACGAGCAGTACTTC
CDR3aa: CASSLRDRGSYEQYF
d_gene: TRBD1
j_gene: TRBJ2-7
v_gene: TRBV5-4

CDR3nt: TGTGCCAGCAGCCCCACCGGGACTAGCAGTTACTACGAGCAGTACTTC
CDR3aa: CASSPTGTSSYYEQYF
d_gene: TRBD2
j_gene: TRBJ2-7
v_gene: TRBV9

CDR3nt: TGTGCCAGCAGTTCGTCGGGGGGAACAGACGAAAAACTGTTTTTT
CDR3aa: CASSSSGGTDEKLFF
d_gene: NA
j_gene: TRBJ1-4
v_gene: TRBV6-5

CDR3nt: TGTGCCAGCATCGTTTCAAGGTGGAGGGGGCTCGAGCAGTACTTC
CDR3aa: CASIVSRWRGLEQYF
d_gene: NA
j_gene: TRBJ2-7
v_gene: TRBV2

CDR3nt: TGCGCCAGCAGCCCCGGTTTGGGACAGGGTAATGAAAAACTGTTTTTT
CDR3aa: CASSPGLGQGNEKLFF
d_gene: TRBD1
j_gene: TRBJ1-4
v_gene: TRBV5-1

CDR3nt: TGTGCCAGCTACACCAGGGAAGGGGACTACGAGCAGTACTTC
CDR3aa: CASYTREGDYEQYF
d_gene: NA
j_gene: TRBJ2-7
v_gene: TRBV28

CDR3nt: TGCAGCGTTGAAGATGGTGATAGCGGGGGTTTCACAGATACGCAGTATTTT
CDR3aa: CSVEDGDSGGFTDTQYF
d_gene: TRBD2
j_gene: TRBJ2-3
v_gene: TRBV29-1

CDR3nt: TGTGCCAGTAGCAAGGGACACTCAACGGGCAATCAGCCCCAGCATTTT
CDR3aa: CASSKGHSTGNQPQHF
d_gene: NA
j_gene: TRBJ1-5
v_gene: TRBV19

CDR3nt: TGTGCCAGCACGCATGACAGGGAGGACTATGGCTACACCTTC
CDR3aa: CASTHDREDYGYTF
d_gene: TRBD1
j_gene: TRBJ1-2
v_gene: TRBV7-2

CDR3nt: TGTGCCAGCAGCAAGAACAGGGAGACTGGAAACACCATATATTTT
CDR3aa: CASSKNRETGNTIYF
d_gene: NA
j_gene: TRBJ1-3
v_gene: TRBV11-3

CDR3nt: TGTGCCAGCAGCTTAGTAGCGGGGGCCGACGAGCAGTACTTC
CDR3aa: CASSLVAGADEQYF
d_gene: TRBD2
j_gene: TRBJ2-7
v_gene: TRBV5-8

CDR3nt: TGTGCCAGCAGCCAAGGGACCTGGGGGGAGCAGTACTTC
CDR3aa: CASSQGTWGEQYF
d_gene: NA
j_gene: TRBJ2-5
v_gene: TRBV14

CDR3nt: TGTGCCAGCAGCTTAATGGGGCAGGGGGTGAAAGAGACCCAGTACTTC
CDR3aa: CASSLMGQGVKETQYF
d_gene: TRBD1
j_gene: TRBJ2-5
v_gene: TRBV7-6

CDR3nt: TGTGCCAGCAGTAGCTATCAGGGATCTAATGAAAAACTGTTTTTT
CDR3aa: CASSSYQGSNEKLFF
d_gene: NA
j_gene: TRBJ1-4
v_gene: TRBV28